This T cell receptor beta chain was recorded in a study of siplizumab effects on memory and regulatory T cells. Study results and limitations: With siplizumab, cumulative frequency of CD4+ memory-derived alloreactive sequences dropped significantly. Where siplizumab was present, mappable alloreactive CD4+ clones averaged roughly 66% Treg-derived, compared with roughly 30% in controls.

V shed 1 base, J shed 3 bases, and the junction held 3 bases outside the gene matches. CDR3 length: 15 amino acids. Germline V gene lookup returns CDR1 MDHEN and CDR2 SYDVKM. Profiled with immunoSEQ multiplex PCR; TCRdb holds only in-frame clones, not every one. The data hold about 100,000 clones, with over 90% observed a single time. A remark on this clone: Its target is unknown.

The sequencing input was non-Treg CD4+ T cells sorted from blood. The genes are TRBV28 and TRBJ1-5, with TRBD1 matching over 7 bases. This receptor was identified in a human donor in good health. CDR3 region: CASSLLTGTNQPQHF. As DNA, the CDR3 is TGTGCCAGCAGTTTATTGACAGGGACCAATCAGCCCCAGCATTTT.